The present T cell receptor (beta chain) was sequenced within a study of shared clonotypes between healthy human individuals. The naive CD8 fraction comprised CD45RO-negative cells positively selected for CCR7 and excluded terminally differentiated effector memory CD45RA+ cells. The assay was immunoSEQ multiplex PCR, and TCRdb's table has in-frame clones only and misses some. Of 560,000 or so clones in the sample, approximately 96% were seen once. The TCR sequence derives from a woman in her thirties in good health. Source material: naive CD8+ T cells sorted from blood.

The CDR3 coding sequence is TGTGCCATCGGACAGGGACTAATGGGGATGAACACTGAAGCTTTCTTT. This translates into CAIGQGLMGMNTEAFF. The chain links TRBV11-2 to TRBJ1-1, with 8 bases that match TRBD1. The length of the CDR3 is 16 residues. Trimming removed 10 bases from V and 0 bases from J; junction bases left unmatched: 13. CDR1 is SGHAT, CDR2 FQNNGV, per germline.